The 15 T cell receptor beta chains reported below all come from one sample, sequenced in a study of blood T cell repertoires in COVID-19. Here immunoSEQ multiplex PCR was the method, and the copy in TCRdb shows in-frame clones only, minus some. In the table there are nearly 60,000 clones, 85% of which are singletons. The sample comprised peripheral blood. Receptors were obtained from a man aged 40-49 years with active COVID-19.

CDR3 sequence reads: CASSSAGFHYEQYF. The CDR3, as DNA: TGTGCCAGCAGTAGTGCGGGATTTCACTACGAGCAGTACTTC. This chain uses TRBV5-6 with TRBJ2-7, with D maybe TRBD2 (6 bases). With 5 bases removed from V and 3 bases from J, the gap between germline ends came to 15 bases. CDR3 length: 14 residues. CDR1 is SGHDT and CDR2 is YYEEEE in the germline V gene.

The CDR3 spells CASSFLEGTPQETQYF. The CDR3 DNA is TGTGCCAGCAGCTTCTTGGAGGGGACCCCTCAAGAGACCCAGTACTTC. This rearrangement joins TRBV5-6 to TRBJ2-5, with D possibly TRBD2 on 6 matching bases. The CDR3 contains 16 residues. The ends were cut back, 2 bases at V and 2 bases at J, with 16 bases in the middle. The germline CDR1 and CDR2 sequences are SGHDT and YYEEEE.

The rearrangement joins TRBV7-2 to TRBJ2-4; possible D gene TRBD1, 6 bases. The V end lost 2 bases, the J end lost 0 bases, and 14 bases lay between the germline ends. The germline gives CDR1 SGHTA, CDR2 FQGNSA. CDR3 size: 17 residues. CDR3 loop: CASSLRVGTLAKNIQYF. The CDR3 region has the DNA TGTGCCAGCAGCTTAAGGGTAGGGACACTAGCCAAAAACATTCAGTACTTC.

The chain links TRBV11-2 to TRBJ1-6; no firm D call. V was pared by 5 bases and J by 7 bases, with 6 bases between. The germline V gene has CDR1 SGHAT and CDR2 FQNNGV. The CDR3 covers 12 residues. The CDR3 DNA is TGTGCCAGCAGCGGAGAAAATTCACCCCTCCACTTT. It is translated as CASSGENSPLHF.

The chain carries TRBV25-1 and TRBJ2-3; D is unclear. This CDR3 comprises 15 residues. Between the trimmed V and J ends, which lost 2 bases and 2 bases, there was a span of 11 bases. The germline gives CDR1 MGHDK, CDR2 SYGVNS. In nucleotides, the CDR3 is TGTGCCAGCAGTGAACTCCGCGGAATCACAGATACGCAGTATTTT. This gives the protein CASSELRGITDTQYF.

The genes are TRBV5-1 and TRBJ2-7; D ambiguous. V shed 0 bases and J shed 5 bases, with 15 bases lying between them. This CDR3 comprises 15 residues. Germline CDR1 SGHRS, CDR2 YFSETQ. For the CDR3, the DNA is TGCGCCAGCAGCTTGGCATTCGCAACCCGGGACGAGCAGTACTTC. Translation: CASSLAFATRDEQYF.

The genes are TRBV27 and TRBJ1-5; perhaps TRBD1 as D (6 bases). The germline V gene has CDR1 MNHEY and CDR2 SMNVEV (reference sequence). Trimming stripped 4 bases from V and 2 bases from J, with 15 bases between. The CDR3 has 16 residues. CDR3 loop: CASSWQGPPGNQPQHF. Written as DNA, the CDR3 is TGTGCCAGCAGTTGGCAGGGGCCGCCAGGCAATCAGCCCCAGCATTTT.

This chain uses TRBV2 with TRBJ1-1; perhaps TRBD1 as D (6 bases). CDR3 length equals 15 residues. CDR1 is SNHLY, CDR2 FYNNEI, per germline. V was clipped by 8 bases and J by 3 bases, with 19 bases between them. Here the CDR3 reads CASRGGVGEDTEAFF. The DNA of the CDR3 is TGTGCCAGCCGAGGGGGGGTTGGTGAGGACACTGAAGCTTTCTTT. Complete variable domain (other parts from reference TRBV2 and TRBJ1-1): EPEVTQTPSHQVTQMGQEVILRCVPISNHLYFYWYRQILGQKVEFLVSFYNNEISEKSEIFDDQFSVERPDGSNFTLKIRSTKLEDSAMYFCASRGGVGEDTEAFFGQGTRLTVV.

In its sample, this clone was seen once. V and J are TRBV21-1 and TRBJ1-3. TRBV21-1 is tagged as a pseudogene. The CDR3 consists of 17 residues. CDR3 coding DNA: TGTGCCAGCAGCAAAGTAGGTCAGGGAGGCTCTGGAAACACCATATATTTT. Its protein product is CASSKVGQGGSGNTIYF.

This clone was observed a single time. In DNA, the CDR3 is TGCGCCAGCAGCCAAGTGGGGGGGAGCGGGAGGCTACCGCGGACTAGCACAGATACGCAGTATTTT. Translated, it gives CASSQVGGSGRLPRTSTDTQYF. V usage is TRBV4-1 and J usage is TRBJ2-3, with 9 bases matching TRBD2. CDR1 is MGHRA, CDR2 YSYEKL, per germline. After removal of 1 base from V and 0 bases from J, the junction contained 20 bases not matched to a gene. The CDR3 length is 22 residues.

To note about this clone: The junction shows a germline mismatch at one end, possibly a read error. This chain connects TRBV11-2 to TRBJ2-5; D perhaps matches TRBD2 (5 bases). The germline gives CDR1 SGHAT, CDR2 FQNNGV. The CDR3 contains 12 residues. CDR3: CASRLGAETQYF. CDR3 DNA sequence: TGTGCCAGCCGCTTGGGAGCGGAGACCCAGTACTTC. The variable domain in full, with the rest retrieved from reference TRBV11-2 and TRBJ2-5, is EAGVAQSPRYKIIEKRQSVAFWCNPISGHATLYWYQQILGQGPKLLIQFQNNGVVDDSQLPKDRFSAERLKGVDSTLKIQPAKLEDSAVYLCASRLGAETQYFGPGTRLLVL.

The count of this clone is one. The genes are TRBV6-5 and TRBJ1-4; 7 nucleotides align to TRBD1. Trimming at V came to 10 bases and at J to 8 bases, leaving 7 bases not matched to a gene. Germline CDR1 and CDR2: MNHEY and SVGAGI. The CDR3 has 12 amino acids. Here the CDR3 reads CATSGDSEKLFF. Written as DNA, the CDR3 is TGTGCCACCTCGGGGGACAGCGAAAAACTGTTTTTT.

This clone was counted a few times. V is TRBV10-3 and J is TRBJ1-5, with 7 bases aligning to TRBD1. V lost 6 bases to trimming and J lost 10 bases; unmatched junction nucleotides: 12. Germline CDR1 reads ENHRY; CDR2 reads SYGVKD. The CDR3 is made up of 14 amino acids. DNA of the CDR3: TGTGCCATCAGCTATGGGACAGCCGAAGGACCCCAGCATTTT. It codes for CAISYGTAEGPQHF.

The rearrangement links TRBV10-2 to TRBJ1-2, with D unclear. Deletions cut 2 bases from V and 8 bases from J, with 15 bases between. CDR3 length: 14 amino acids. Germline loops: CDR1 WSHSY, CDR2 SAAADI. CDR3 nucleotide sequence: TGCGCCAGCAGTGAGACGGCAGAGACTATAGGCTACACCTTC. As protein: CASSETAETIGYTF.

The J gene is TRBJ1-4, the V gene TRBV20-1, with a weak D call TRBD1 (5 bases). CDR3 size: 11 residues. The ends were cut back, 6 bases at V and 8 bases at J, with 10 bases in the middle. Germline values: CDR1 DFQATT, CDR2 SNEGSKA (reference sequence). Here the CDR3 reads CSANRQEKLFF. CDR3 coding DNA: TGCAGTGCCAATAGACAGGAAAAACTGTTTTTT.